This T cell receptor beta chain was retrieved from a study of blood T cell repertoires in COVID-19. Turning to the study itself: T cells, B-cell-depleted T cells, or PBMCs supplied cDNA or gDNA.

The CDR3 sequence is 17 residues long. Germline CDR1 and CDR2: SGHTA and FQGNSA. V shed 0 bases and J shed 0 bases, with 12 bases lying between them. TCRdb's copy holds only in-frame clones and misses some; the assay was immunoSEQ multiplex PCR. The data show 250,000 or so clones, 89% seen once. V is TRBV7-2 and J is TRBJ1-5, with D maybe TRBD1 (6 bases). The sample comprised peripheral blood. This receptor was taken from a woman aged 40 to 50 who had recovered from COVID-19. In DNA form, the CDR3 reads TGTGCCAGCAGCTTAGCACAGGGCCTACATAGCAATCAGCCCCAGCATTTT. Translation gives CASSLAQGLHSNQPQHF.